These 17 T cell receptor beta chains were all obtained from the same sample, sequenced in a study of T cell responses to AZD1222 COVID-19 vaccine (dated by TCRdb to about 2021). The sample's time point, from its label and the paper: about 28 days (+/-7) after the second vaccine dose. Library construction relied on the immunoSEQ multiplex PCR assay. The immuneACCESS repertoire file appears here via TCRdb, limited to in-frame rearrangements. These files lack a portion of the clones; in checked studies, under half of the deficit traces to unresolved V genes, and the cause of the others is not known. The sample table holds about 140,000 clones, of which 90% to 95% were seen once. The ten largest make up around 3.3% of the sample. The source material was peripheral blood, sampled 28 days after the second AZD1222 dose. These receptors all come from an adult who received the AZD1222 COVID-19 vaccine.

The chain combines TRBV19 with TRBJ1-5; D might be TRBD1 (5 bases). V was clipped by 7 bases and J by 9 bases, with 16 bases between them. The germline CDR1 and CDR2 sequences are LNHDA and SQIVND (reference sequence). This CDR3 is built from 13 residues. In DNA form, the CDR3 reads TGTGCCAGTATCGGGACGGACCGGGGGCCCCAGCATTTT. As protein: CASIGTDRGPQHF.

This clone was detected a few times. The chain has TRBV6-5 and TRBJ1-5; D perhaps matches TRBD1 (6 bases). This CDR3 is 14 amino acids long. V gave up 2 bases and J gave up 6 bases, with 11 bases separating them. Germline V gives CDR1 MNHEY, CDR2 SVGAGI. CDR3 loop: CASSYRGVGQPQHF. In DNA, the CDR3 is TGTGCCAGCAGTTACAGGGGGGTGGGTCAGCCCCAGCATTTT.

The chain employs TRBV19 and TRBJ1-5, with D possibly TRBD1 on 6 matching bases. Trimming took off 8 bases at V and 0 bases at J, with 20 bases between the two ends. This CDR3 region has 17 residues. CDR1 is LNHDA, CDR2 SQIVND, per germline (reference sequence). CDR3 sequence: CASQRVFGGGSNQPQHF. CDR3 DNA: TGTGCCAGTCAACGGGTTTTCGGGGGCGGTAGCAATCAGCCCCAGCATTTT.

The gene calls are TRBV2 and TRBJ1-4; D might be TRBD1 (5 bases). Germline V gives CDR1 SNHLY, CDR2 FYNNEI. With 8 bases removed from V and 3 bases from J, the gap between germline ends came to 16 bases. This CDR3 is built from 15 residues. CDR3 sequence reads: CASQTPGGPNEKLFF. DNA of the CDR3: TGTGCCAGCCAAACTCCGGGGGGTCCTAATGAAAAACTGTTTTTT.

This clone has a single count. This chain links TRBV10-2 with TRBJ2-3, with TRBD2 matching 11 bases. This CDR3 spans 13 amino acids. The germline V gene encodes CDR1 WSHSY and CDR2 SAAADI. V dropped 10 bases and J dropped 5; count of bases not matched to a gene: 5. This CDR3 is CATTLAGGDTQYF. For the CDR3, the DNA is TGCGCCACCACGCTAGCGGGAGGAGATACGCAGTATTTT.

The chain joins TRBV10-3 to TRBJ1-2; D unresolved. Trimming removed 2 bases at V and 3 bases at J, with 13 bases between. The CDR3 sequence is 15 residues long. The germline V gene has CDR1 ENHRY and CDR2 SYGVKD. CDR3 protein: CAISEGKGLDYGYTF. As DNA, the CDR3 is TGTGCCATCAGTGAGGGGAAGGGTTTGGACTATGGCTACACCTTC.

The V gene is TRBV28, the J gene TRBJ1-2, with 7 bases that match TRBD1. Trimming removed 5 bases from V and 3 bases from J; junction bases left unmatched: 6. Germline V lookup: CDR1 MDHEN, CDR2 SYDVKM. The CDR3 has 14 residues. CDR3 in amino acids: CASSPSDRYYGYTF. The CDR3 DNA follows: TGTGCCAGCAGTCCCTCGGACAGGTACTATGGCTACACCTTC.

This sequence joins TRBV6-5 and TRBJ1-5; D call uncertain. This CDR3 is 13 amino acids long. Germline V CDR1 and CDR2: MNHEY, SVGAGI. Trimming removed 5 bases at V and 2 bases at J, with 7 bases between. The CDR3 here is CASSRTGNQPQHF. The DNA of the CDR3 is TGTGCCAGCAGTAGGACGGGCAATCAGCCCCAGCATTTT.

This chain connects TRBV7-8 to TRBJ2-3; 9 nucleotides line up with TRBD1. Germline V CDR1 and CDR2: SGHVS, FQNEAQ. V trimming: 3 bases; J trimming: 1 base; junction bases outside the gene matches: 11. The CDR3 is 18 residues long. This chain's CDR3 is CASSFFRDRDQRTDTQYF. DNA of the CDR3: TGTGCCAGCAGCTTTTTTCGGGACAGGGACCAACGCACAGATACGCAGTATTTT.

This sequence joins TRBV5-1 and TRBJ2-6; possibly TRBD2 for D (6 bases). V was clipped by 2 bases and J by 3 bases, with 12 bases between them. Germline V lookup: CDR1 SGHRS, CDR2 YFSETQ. CDR3 length: 16 residues. Here the CDR3 DNA reads TGCGCCAGCAGCTTAACGGGGGTCGATGGGGCCAACGTCCTGACTTTC. Encoded protein: CASSLTGVDGANVLTF. Full variable domain (outside the CDR3, taken from reference TRBV5-1 and TRBJ2-6): KAGVTQTPRYLIKTRGQQVTLSCSPISGHRSVSWYQQTPGQGLQFLFEYFSETQRNKGNFPGRFSGRQFSNSRSEMNVSTLELGDSALYLCASSLTGVDGANVLTFGAGSRLTVL.

The V gene is TRBV18, the J gene TRBJ2-3; D remains ambiguous. V lost 0 bases and J lost 2, with 3 bases in between. Per the germline V gene, CDR1 is KGHSH and CDR2 is LQKENI. This CDR3 has 13 residues. The CDR3 spells CASSPPNTDTQYF. CDR3 sequence (DNA): TGTGCCAGCTCACCACCTAACACAGATACGCAGTATTTT.

The chain has TRBV3-1 (or the pseudogene TRBV3-2) and TRBJ2-2, with 7 bases fitting TRBD2. Trimming cost V 1 base and J 7 bases; bases outside gene matches: 12. The CDR3 runs 17 residues. Germline lookup yields CDR1 LGHDT and CDR2 YNNKEL (reference sequence). The CDR3: CASSQGGREARNGELFF. The CDR3 DNA reads TGTGCCAGCAGCCAAGGCGGCCGGGAGGCGCGGAACGGGGAGCTGTTTTTT.

The chain links TRBV7-8 to TRBJ2-3; D call uncertain. This CDR3 spans 16 amino acids. Germline lookup yields CDR1 SGHVS and CDR2 FQNEAQ. V was clipped by 1 base and J by 0 bases, with 11 bases between them. The CDR3, as DNA: TGTGCCAGCAGCTTAGGCGCCGGTGCTAGCACAGATACGCAGTATTTT. Encoded protein: CASSLGAGASTDTQYF.

This sequence joins TRBV5-1 and TRBJ2-3; the D is unclear. Germline loops: CDR1 SGHRS, CDR2 YFSETQ. The V and J ends lost 0 bases and 2 bases respectively, with 7 bases between them. There are 14 residues in the CDR3. The CDR3 DNA reads TGCGCCAGCAGCTTGGACCGACACACAGATACGCAGTATTTT. It translates to CASSLDRHTDTQYF. The complete variable domain, with remaining parts taken from reference TRBV5-1 and TRBJ2-3, reads KAGVTQTPRYLIKTRGQQVTLSCSPISGHRSVSWYQQTPGQGLQFLFEYFSETQRNKGNFPGRFSGRQFSNSRSEMNVSTLELGDSALYLCASSLDRHTDTQYFGPGTRLTVL.

In its sample, this clone was seen once. The rearrangement uses TRBV19 and TRBJ2-3; 9 nucleotides agree with TRBD1. With 7 bases clipped from V and 3 bases from J, the junction kept 5 bases outside the gene matches. Germline assignment: CDR1 LNHDA and CDR2 SQIVND (reference sequence). This CDR3 spans 14 amino acids. CDR3 sequence: CASMDRGFTDTQYF. The CDR3 nucleotides are TGTGCCAGTATGGACAGGGGATTTACAGATACGCAGTATTTT.

V usage is TRBV19 and J usage is TRBJ1-2, with 10 bases aligning to TRBD1. J gave up 4 bases and V 1 base, and 9 bases lay outside the gene matches. The CDR3 has 17 residues. Germline assignment: CDR1 LNHDA and CDR2 SQIVND (reference sequence). Here the CDR3 DNA reads TGTGCCAGTAGTATAGGATTCCGGGACAGGGGATTCTATGGCTACACCTTC. This translates into CASSIGFRDRGFYGYTF.

This rearrangement joins TRBV6-5 to TRBJ2-7, with TRBD2 as a possible D gene (5 bases). The germline V gene has CDR1 MNHEY and CDR2 SVGAGI. The ends were cut back, 4 bases at V and 0 bases at J, with 10 bases in the middle. The CDR3 length is 14 residues. CDR3 amino acids: CASSSGLISYEQYF. The CDR3 bases are TGTGCCAGCAGTTCTGGACTGATCTCCTACGAGCAGTACTTC.